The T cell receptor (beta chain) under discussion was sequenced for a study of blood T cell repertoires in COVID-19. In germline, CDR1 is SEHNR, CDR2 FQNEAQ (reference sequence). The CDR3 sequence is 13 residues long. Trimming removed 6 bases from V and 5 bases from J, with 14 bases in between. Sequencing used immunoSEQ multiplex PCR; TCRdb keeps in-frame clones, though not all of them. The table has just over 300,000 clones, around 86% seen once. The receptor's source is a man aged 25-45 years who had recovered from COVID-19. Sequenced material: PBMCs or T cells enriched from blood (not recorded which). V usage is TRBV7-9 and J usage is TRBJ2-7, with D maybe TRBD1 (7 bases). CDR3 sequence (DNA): TGTGCCAGCAGTTTCGCAGGGGGGCACGAGCAGTACTTC. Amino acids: CASSFAGGHEQYF.